The rows below give T cell receptor beta chains drawn from one sample of a study of tumor-infiltrating lymphocytes in primary liver carcinoma. TCRdb itself ran the multiplex PCR reads through MiXCR, one entry per CDR3 protein. The data hold approximately 73,000 distinct CDR3 sequences, with over 70% observed a single time. Sequences were obtained from liver tumor tissue from sampling region 4. These receptors all stem from a woman aged 55-69 years with primary liver carcinoma and hepatitis B virus infection. Each CDR3 is given with its conserved first and last residue. A D gene is named only where the DNA matches it firmly. Not every row has a clone size; where given, it reads once, few, many or a size class.

V,size,D,J,DNA,CDR3
TRBV6-6,NA,TRBD2,TRBJ2-1,TGTGCCAGCAGCCCCGCCGGGACTAGCGCCAATGAGCTGCTCTTC,CASSPAGTSANELLF
TRBV11-2,NA,TRBD2,TRBJ2-3,TGTGCCAGCAGCTTAGCAATGGGGGGAGGGAGCACAGGTACGCAGTATTTT,CASSLAMGGGSTGTQYF
TRBV6-5,NA,NA,TRBJ1-2,TGTGCCAGTAGCCCGGACATGGGCTACACCTTC,CASSPDMGYTF
TRBV5-1,NA,NA,TRBJ1-5,TGCGCCAGGAGCTCGACAGCACGCACAGATACGCAGCATTTT,CARSSTARTDTQHF
TRBV7-8,NA,TRBD2,TRBJ2-3,TGTGCCAGGACCCCGATGACTAGCGCGGATACGCAGTATTTT,CARTPMTSADTQYF
TRBV6-1,many,NA,TRBJ1-3,TGTGCCAGCAGTGAAGCGGGGGACTACTCTGGAACCATATATTTT,CASSEAGDYSGTIYF
TRBV11-2,NA,TRBD2,TRBJ2-1,TGTGCCAGCAGCCCCGGGCTAGCGGGGGACTCCTACAATGAGCAGTTCTTC,CASSPGLAGDSYNEQFF
TRBV18,NA,NA,TRBJ1-3,TGTGTCAGCTCACTATTGGGGTCGGGGACCTCTGGAAACACCATATATTTT,CVSSLLGSGTSGNTIYF
TRBV12-3/TRBV12-4,NA,NA,TRBJ1-2,TGTGCCAGCAATGGACAGAGCGGAGTTGGCTACACCTTC,CASNGQSGVGYTF
TRBV12-3/TRBV12-4,NA,TRBD2,TRBJ2-5,TGTGTCAGCGGGAAGCTAGCGCAAGAGACCCGGTACTTC,CVSGKLAQETRYF
TRBV29-1,NA,TRBD2,TRBJ2-3,TGCAGCGTGAGGATGGATGGCGGGAGGTACAGCACAGATACGCAGTATTTC,CSVRMDGGRYSTDTQYF
TRBV15,NA,TRBD2,TRBJ2-3,TGTGCCACCAGCAGAGAGGTGACTAGCGGGAGACGCACAGATACGCAGTATTTT,CATSREVTSGRRTDTQYF
TRBV4-1,NA,NA,TRBJ2-3,TGCGCCAGCAGCCAAGATTTGACAAACGGGAGTCGGGATACGCAGTATTTT,CASSQDLTNGSRDTQYF
TRBV7-9,NA,NA,TRBJ2-3,TGTGCCAGCAGCCCAACAGTCCACGATAGTACCCCAGATACGCACTATTTT,CASSPTVHDSTPDTHYF
TRBV6-6,NA,NA,TRBJ2-7,TGTGCCAGTAGTTACTCGGGACAAAGGAGATCCTACGAGCAGTACTTC,CASSYSGQRRSYEQYF
TRBV5-1,few,NA,TRBJ2-3,TGCGCCAGCAGCTTACGGGTGGTTACTACAGATACGCAGTATTTT,CASSLRVVTTDTQYF
TRBV11-3,NA,TRBD2,TRBJ2-3,TGTGCCGGCAGCTTCAGGACTAGCAAAGATACGCAGTACTTT,CAGSFRTSKDTQYF
TRBV6-1,many,NA,TRBJ1-1,TGTGCCAGCAGTAGCGGACCGGGCACTGAAGCTTTCTTT,CASSSGPGTEAFF
TRBV11-2,NA,NA,TRBJ1-1,TGTGCCAGTAGCTCTAAACAAGCTGAACCTTTCTTT,CASSSKQAEPFF
TRBV11-2,NA,NA,TRBJ1-2,NA,CPSSLRTPEGFYGCTF
TRBV28,few,TRBD1,TRBJ2-5,TGTGCCAGCAGTTCAGGGTCGGGACAGATCCAAGAGACCCAGTACTTC,CASSSGSGQIQETQYF
TRBV10-1,many,NA,TRBJ2-3,TGCGCCAGCAGTGAGGCAGGGGCAGGAGATACGCAGTATTTT,CASSEAGAGDTQYF
TRBV11-1,medium-sized,TRBD1,TRBJ2-1,TGTGCCAGCAGCACCCCCCGGGACAGCTACAATGAGCAGTTCTTC,CASSTPRDSYNEQFF
TRBV28,NA,NA,TRBJ1-5,TGTGCCAGCAGCCCGCAGACGTACAATCAGCCCCATCATTTT,CASSPQTYNQPHHF
TRBV28,NA,TRBD2,TRBJ2-1,TGTGCCAGCAGTCCGACCGGGACTAGCGGGAAGGGTGGGCTGTTCTTC,CASSPTGTSGKGGLFF
TRBV7-8,many,NA,TRBJ1-5,TGTGCCAGCAGCTTATTAGCTGGGGATCAGCCCCAGCATTTT,CASSLLAGDQPQHF
TRBV28,NA,TRBD1,TRBJ2-1,TGTGCCAGCAGCAAGGACAGGGGCGATGAGCAGTTCTTC,CASSKDRGDEQFF
TRBV5-4,many,NA,TRBJ2-5,TGTGCCAGCAGCTTTACGGAGACCCAGTACTTC,CASSFTETQYF
TRBV7-8,NA,NA,TRBJ1-6,TGTGTCAGCAGCTTACTTAGGGGAAGCTCACCCTTCCACTTT,CVSSLLRGSSPFHF
TRBV5-1,many,NA,TRBJ2-3,TGCGCCAGCAGTGGGGAACAGGGCGTCGATACGCAGTATTTT,CASSGEQGVDTQYF
TRBV11-2,medium-sized,TRBD1,TRBJ1-2,TGTGCCAGCAGCATGACCTCCGGGACAGGACGCTATGGCTACACCTTC,CASSMTSGTGRYGYTF
TRBV2,NA,TRBD2,TRBJ2-1,TGTGCCAGCAGTGGACTAGCGGGAGTAGGTGGTGTGCACTTCTTC,CASSGLAGVGGVHFF
TRBV19,few,TRBD2,TRBJ2-3,TGTGCCAGTACCGCAGCGGGAGGAGGGGCAGATACGCAGTATTTT,CASTAAGGGADTQYF
TRBV11-3,NA,NA,TRBJ1-1,TGTGCCAACAGCTTAGTCGGGGAATGCCGGAACATTGAAGCTTTCTTT,CANSLVGECRNIEAFF
TRBV6-5,NA,TRBD2,TRBJ2-7,TGTGCCAGGAGCGCGGAGGCGGGAGGCTACTACGAGCAGTACTTC,CARSAEAGGYYEQYF